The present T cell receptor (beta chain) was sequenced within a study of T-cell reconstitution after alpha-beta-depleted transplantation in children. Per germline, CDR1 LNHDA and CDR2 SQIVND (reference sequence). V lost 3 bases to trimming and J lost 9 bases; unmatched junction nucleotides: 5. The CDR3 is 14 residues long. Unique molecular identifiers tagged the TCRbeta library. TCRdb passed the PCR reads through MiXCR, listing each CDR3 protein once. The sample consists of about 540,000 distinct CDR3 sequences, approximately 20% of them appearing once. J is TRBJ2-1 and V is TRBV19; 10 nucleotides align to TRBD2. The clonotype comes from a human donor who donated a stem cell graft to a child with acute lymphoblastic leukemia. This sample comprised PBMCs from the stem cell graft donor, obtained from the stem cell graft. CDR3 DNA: TGTGCCAGTAGTATGAGCGGGAGGGCCTCTGAGCAGTTCTTC. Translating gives CASSMSGRASEQFF.